The clone carrying this TCR beta chain was seen many times. Antigen unknown. The data were obtained in a study of T cells in Graves' hyperthyroidism and ophthalmopathy. Study conclusions and caveats: Most thyroid clonotypes expanded above 0.001 appeared in blood too.

The study excluded patients with uncontrolled infection, other autoimmune disease, pregnancy or lactation. On the basis of clinical symptoms, serum thyroxine and TRAb, thyroid ultrasound and orbital computed tomography, diagnoses were made. The PBMCs were sourced from fresh peripheral blood (around 9.3 ml). V lost 0 bases to trimming and J lost 1 base, with 9 bases between them. CDR3 length: 15 residues. The germline V gene encodes CDR1 LNHNV and CDR2 YYDKDF (reference sequence). Amplified TCR beta CDR3 regions derived from RNA transcripts. Researchers ran a first-round RT-PCR on the TCR CDR3 using the HTBI primer set. TCRdb ran MiXCR on the multiplex PCR reads and lists one entry per CDR3 protein. The sample contains hundreds of thousands of distinct CDR3 sequences, around 15% of which appear only once.

The material sequenced was blood. V gene TRBV15 combines with J gene TRBJ1-2; a possible D gene is TRBD1 (5 bases). The TCR sequence derives from a woman aged 40 to 49 with Graves' ophthalmopathy. CDR3 nucleotide sequence: TGTGCCACCAGCAGAGATGGGGGGAGTAACTATGGCTACACCTTC. This translates into CATSRDGGSNYGYTF.